These T cell receptor beta chains were read from a single sample in a study of siplizumab effects on memory and regulatory T cells. TCRdb's table, derived via immunoSEQ multiplex PCR, lists solely in-frame clones and lacks some. This table has about 110,000 clones, roughly 89% appearing once. Input material: CD4+ T cells sorted from blood. These receptors originate from a human donor in good health. Both conserved end residues are part of each CDR3. A D gene is named only where the DNA matches it firmly. Clone size is stated in some rows and not others, as once, few, many or a class when expanded.

v_gene	j_gene	d_gene	abundance	CDR3nt	CDR3aa
TRBV5-1	TRBJ2-1	NA	NA	TGCGCCAGCAGCTTTCGTGTCGGGAGAGGCCATGAGCAGTTCTTC	CASSFRVGRGHEQFF
TRBV7-3	TRBJ2-2	TRBD1	NA	TGTGCCAGCAGTAGACAGGGAAACACCGGGGAGCTGTTTTTT	CASSRQGNTGELFF
TRBV21-1	TRBJ2-7	NA	NA	TGTGCCAGCAGCAGCCCCGGGAAGGGCCCCGAGCAGTACTTC	CASSSPGKGPEQYF
TRBV11-3	TRBJ1-4	NA	once	TGTGCCAGCAGCTTACCGCCGGGATTTTGTGAAAAACTGTTTTTT	CASSLPPGFCEKLFF
TRBV6-5	TRBJ2-3	NA	NA	TGTGCCAGCAGTTTTAGCGAGAGCACAGATACGCAGTATTTT	CASSFSESTDTQYF
TRBV10-2	TRBJ2-3	TRBD1	NA	TGCGCCAGCAGTGAGCCGGCAGGGGGAAGAGATACGCAGTATTTT	CASSEPAGGRDTQYF
TRBV2	TRBJ2-1	TRBD1	NA	TGTGCCAGCAGTGAGCTACATCCGGGACAGGGGAGAAATGAGCAGTTCTTC	CASSELHPGQGRNEQFF
TRBV4-1	TRBJ2-5	NA	once	TGCGCCAGCAGCCAAGCACAGGAGTACCAAGAGACCCAGTACTTC	CASSQAQEYQETQYF
TRBV11-3	TRBJ2-2	NA	NA	TGTGCCAGCAAACCTTCGGGACTCAAGAACACCGGGGAGCTGTTTTTT	CASKPSGLKNTGELFF
TRBV7-3	TRBJ2-2	NA	NA	TGTGCCAGCAGCTTAAACGGACAGTGGGCCGGGGAGCTGTTTTTT	CASSLNGQWAGELFF
TRBV18	TRBJ2-7	NA	NA	TGTGCCAGCTCACTTTCGGGGGTGAAATCCGAGCAGTACTTC	CASSLSGVKSEQYF
TRBV7-6	TRBJ1-2	NA	NA	TGTGCCAGCAGCTTAGCGCAGGGGTCGGCCTACACCTTC	CASSLAQGSAYTF
TRBV5-1	TRBJ2-3	TRBD2	NA	TGCGCCAGCAGCTCCAAACTAGCGGGGGGCACAGATACGCAGTATTTT	CASSSKLAGGTDTQYF
TRBV7-3	TRBJ2-1	NA	NA	TGTGCCAGCAGCTTAGCGCGCGCCGACTACAATGAGCAGTTCTTC	CASSLARADYNEQFF
TRBV19	TRBJ1-6	NA	NA	TGTGCCAGTAGTATTGGACTCCAACCCCCCTATAATTCACCCCTCCACTTT	CASSIGLQPPYNSPLHF
TRBV5-1	TRBJ1-5	NA	NA	TGCGCCAGCAGCGTAGATGGCCCGGCTAGCAATCAGCCCCAGCATTTT	CASSVDGPASNQPQHF
TRBV18	TRBJ1-1	NA	few	TGTGCCAGCTCACCCTGGGACCAGAACACTGAAGCTTTCTTT	CASSPWDQNTEAFF
TRBV19	TRBJ1-6	TRBD1	NA	TGTGCCAGTAGTCCTTGGACAGGGTCTTATTCACCCCTCCACTTT	CASSPWTGSYSPLHF
TRBV5-1	TRBJ2-2	NA	NA	TGCGCCAGCAGCTTAACGCCCGGTGTCACCGGGGAGCTGTTTTTT	CASSLTPGVTGELFF
TRBV5-1	TRBJ2-5	NA	NA	TGCGCCAGCAGCCCCTCTAGGACCCAAGAGACCCAGTACTTC	CASSPSRTQETQYF
TRBV28	TRBJ1-3	NA	NA	TGTGCCACCACACAAGGGTATTCTGGAAACACCATATATTTT	CATTQGYSGNTIYF
TRBV23-1	TRBJ2-7	NA	NA	TGCGCCAGCAGTCAATCGTGGCAGGGGTCCCACGAGCAGTACTTC	CASSQSWQGSHEQYF
TRBV19	TRBJ2-1	TRBD2	NA	TGTGCCAGTAGTCCCCGGACTAGCGGGTCCACCTACAATGAGCAGTTCTTC	CASSPRTSGSTYNEQFF
TRBV10-3	TRBJ1-6	NA	NA	TGTGCCATCAGTGAGAGGCAGGGAGGTTCACCCCTCCACTTT	CAISERQGGSPLHF
TRBV28	TRBJ1-1	NA	NA	TGTGCCAGCAGTTCCCAGGGGAAGTACACTGAAGCTTTCTTT	CASSSQGKYTEAFF
TRBV5-1	TRBJ1-2	TRBD1	NA	TGCGCCAGCAGCTTGGCCCTAGGACAGGAAGGGGGCTACACCTTC	CASSLALGQEGGYTF
TRBV5-6	TRBJ2-7	NA	NA	TGTGCCAGCAGCTCCTTCGGCGAGCAGTACTTC	CASSSFGEQYF
TRBV7-6	TRBJ2-3	NA	NA	TGTGCCAGCAGACTAACAGGGAGCACAGATACGCAGTATTTT	CASRLTGSTDTQYF
TRBV27	TRBJ1-1	NA	NA	TGTGCCAGCAGTCGGGGGTGGAACACTGAAGCTTTCTTT	CASSRGWNTEAFF
TRBV6-1	TRBJ2-7	NA	NA	TGTGCCAGCAGGCAAGGGGCTTTGGGCGAGCAGTACTTC	CASRQGALGEQYF
TRBV11-2	TRBJ1-2	NA	NA	TGTGCCAGCAGCGGGGAGCAGATGCTATCTGGCTACACCTTC	CASSGEQMLSGYTF
TRBV7-9	TRBJ1-1	TRBD1	NA	TGTGCCAGCAGCTTAGGAGACAGGGGGCGTATAAGCACTGAAGCTTTCTTT	CASSLGDRGRISTEAFF
TRBV18	TRBJ1-2	NA	NA	TGTGCCAGCTCACCGGAAGGGAACTATGGCTACACCTTC	CASSPEGNYGYTF
TRBV10-3	TRBJ2-5	TRBD2	once	TGTGCCATCAGTGAAGGGGAACTAGCGGGAGTGGAGACCCAGTACTTC	CAISEGELAGVETQYF
TRBV7-8	TRBJ1-6	NA	NA	TGTGCCAGCAGCTTATCCGGGACATCTGAAGTTAATTCACCCCTCCACTTT	CASSLSGTSEVNSPLHF
TRBV6-5	TRBJ1-2	NA	NA	TGTGCCAGCAGTTCACCGACAGGCACCTATGGCTACACCTTC	CASSSPTGTYGYTF
TRBV5-1	TRBJ2-2	NA	NA	TGCGCCAGCAGTGTCCCTGGGACGATCTGGCGTCGCAACACCGGGGAGCTGTTTTTT	CASSVPGTIWRRNTGELFF
TRBV7-3	TRBJ2-1	TRBD2	NA	TGTGCCAGCAGCCCAGGACTAGCTATCTACAATGAGCAGTTCTTC	CASSPGLAIYNEQFF
TRBV2	TRBJ1-2	NA	NA	TGTGCCAGCAGTGTCGACGGAATGGTCGGTGGCTACACCTTC	CASSVDGMVGGYTF
TRBV6-5	TRBJ2-1	NA	NA	TGTGCCAGCAGTTACACAGGGAGCTCCTACAATGAGCAGTTCTTC	CASSYTGSSYNEQFF
TRBV10-3	TRBJ2-5	NA	NA	TGTGCCATCGGAGGACAGTCGGAGACCCAGTACTTC	CAIGGQSETQYF
TRBV6-5	TRBJ1-5	NA	NA	TGTGCCAGCAGTTTAGGAGATCAGCCCCAGCATTTT	CASSLGDQPQHF